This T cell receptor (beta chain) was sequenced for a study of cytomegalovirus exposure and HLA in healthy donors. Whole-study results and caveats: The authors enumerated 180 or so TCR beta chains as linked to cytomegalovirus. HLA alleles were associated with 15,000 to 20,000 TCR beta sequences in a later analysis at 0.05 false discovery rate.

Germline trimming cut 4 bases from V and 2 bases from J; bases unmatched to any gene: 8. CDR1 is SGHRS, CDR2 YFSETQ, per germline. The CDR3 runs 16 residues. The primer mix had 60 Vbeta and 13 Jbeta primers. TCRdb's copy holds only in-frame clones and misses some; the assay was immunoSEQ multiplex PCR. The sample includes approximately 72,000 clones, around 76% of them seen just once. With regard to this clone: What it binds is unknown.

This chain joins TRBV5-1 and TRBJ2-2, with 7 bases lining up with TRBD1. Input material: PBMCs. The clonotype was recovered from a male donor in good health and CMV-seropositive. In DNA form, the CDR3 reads TGCGCCAGCAGCCCATGGGGGACAGAAAACACCGGGGAGCTGTTTTTT. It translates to CASSPWGTENTGELFF.